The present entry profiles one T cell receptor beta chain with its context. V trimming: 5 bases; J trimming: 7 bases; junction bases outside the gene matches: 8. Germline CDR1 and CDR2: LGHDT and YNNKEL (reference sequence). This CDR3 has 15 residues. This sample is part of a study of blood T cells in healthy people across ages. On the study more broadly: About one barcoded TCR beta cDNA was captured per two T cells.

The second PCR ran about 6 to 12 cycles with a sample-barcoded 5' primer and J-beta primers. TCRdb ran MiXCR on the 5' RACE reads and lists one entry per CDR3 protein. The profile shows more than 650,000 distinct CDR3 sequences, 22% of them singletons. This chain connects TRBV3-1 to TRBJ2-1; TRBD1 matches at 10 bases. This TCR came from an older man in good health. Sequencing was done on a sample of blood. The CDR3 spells CASSKTGGITNEQFF. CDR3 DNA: TGTGCCAGCAGCAAGACAGGGGGCATCACGAATGAGCAGTTCTTC.